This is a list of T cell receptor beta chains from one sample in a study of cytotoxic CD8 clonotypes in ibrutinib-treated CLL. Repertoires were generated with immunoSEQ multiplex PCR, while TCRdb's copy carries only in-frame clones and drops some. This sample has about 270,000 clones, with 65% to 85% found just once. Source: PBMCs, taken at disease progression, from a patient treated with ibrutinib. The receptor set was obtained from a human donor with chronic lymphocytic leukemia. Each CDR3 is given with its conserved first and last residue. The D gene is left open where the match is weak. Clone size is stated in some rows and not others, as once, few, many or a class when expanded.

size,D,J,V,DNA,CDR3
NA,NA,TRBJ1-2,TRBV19,TGTGCCAGTAGTTTCCGGGACACCTACTATGGCTACACCTTC,CASSFRDTYYGYTF
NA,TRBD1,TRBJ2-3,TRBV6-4,TGTGCCAGCAGTGACGAGGGCAGGGGGCAAGATACGCAGTATTTT,CASSDEGRGQDTQYF
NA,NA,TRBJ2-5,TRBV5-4,TGTGCCAGCAGCTTGGACGGCGGGGTCGGTATCGAGACCCAGTACTTC,CASSLDGGVGIETQYF
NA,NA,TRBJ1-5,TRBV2,TGTGCCAGCCAGGACGGAAGCAATCAGCCCCAGCATTTT,CASQDGSNQPQHF
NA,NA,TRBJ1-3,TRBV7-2,TGTGCCAGCAGCTTGGGCGGTGCAGCCTCTGGAAACACCATATATTTT,CASSLGGAASGNTIYF
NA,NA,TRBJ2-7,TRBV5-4,TGTGCCAGCAGCTTGGCCTCTTACGAGCAGTACTTC,CASSLASYEQYF
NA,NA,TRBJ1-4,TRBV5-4,TGTGCCAGCAGCTTGTTTCCAGGGTCGGAAAAACTGTTTTTT,CASSLFPGSEKLFF
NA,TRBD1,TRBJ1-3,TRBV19,TGTGCCAGTAGTATACCACCGCCGACAGGGGACGGAAACACCATATATTTT,CASSIPPPTGDGNTIYF
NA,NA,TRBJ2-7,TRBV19,TGTGCCAGTAGTATCGGGGTAGGGCGATACGAGCAGTACTTC,CASSIGVGRYEQYF
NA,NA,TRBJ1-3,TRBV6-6,TGTGCCAGCAGCACTTCGGGGCGAACCTCTGGAAACACCATATATTTT,CASSTSGRTSGNTIYF
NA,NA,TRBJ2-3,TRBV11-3,TGTGCCAGCAGCTTAGGGCTGGCAGATACGCAGTATTTT,CASSLGLADTQYF
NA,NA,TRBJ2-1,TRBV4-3,TGCGCCAGCAGCCAAGAATTCCTAGACAATGAGCAGTTCTTC,CASSQEFLDNEQFF
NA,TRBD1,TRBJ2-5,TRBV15,TGTGCCACCAGCATTCAGGGGGCCCAGTACTTC,CATSIQGAQYF
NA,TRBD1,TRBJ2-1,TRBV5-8,TGTGCCAGCAGTACCTGGGACAGCCATGAGCAGTTCTTC,CASSTWDSHEQFF
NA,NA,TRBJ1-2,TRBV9,TGTGCCAGCAGCGTAGTGGTGGGCGGCTATGGCTACACCTTC,CASSVVVGGYGYTF
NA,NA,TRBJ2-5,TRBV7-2,TGTGCCAGCAGCTACTTGGGACACGGATCGGAGACCCAGTACTTC,CASSYLGHGSETQYF
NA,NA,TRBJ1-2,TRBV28,TGTGCCAGCAGTTTAGTGGGAACAGGTACTTATGGCTACACCTTC,CASSLVGTGTYGYTF
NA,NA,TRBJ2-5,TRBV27,TGTGCCAGCAGTTCCACCCGCTTGTACCAAGAGACCCAGTACTTC,CASSSTRLYQETQYF
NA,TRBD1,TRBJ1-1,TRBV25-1,TGTGCCAGCAGTAACCAGGACAGGGTTGCAACTGAAGCTTTCTTT,CASSNQDRVATEAFF
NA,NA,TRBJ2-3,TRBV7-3,TGTGCCAGCAGCTTAACGGGGCCTCTCGATACGCAGTATTTT,CASSLTGPLDTQYF
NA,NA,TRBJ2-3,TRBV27,TGTGCCAGCAGTCCCCCGCGTGGGCAGTATTTT,CASSPPRGQYF
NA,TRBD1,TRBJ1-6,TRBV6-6,TGTGCCAGCAGTTCCCGGCAGGGGGATTACTCACCCCTCCACTTT,CASSSRQGDYSPLHF
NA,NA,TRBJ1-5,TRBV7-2,TGTGCCAGCAGCTTAAACAGTCTTCAGCCCCAGCATTTT,CASSLNSLQPQHF
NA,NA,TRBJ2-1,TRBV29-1,TGCAGCGTAGACAGTTACAATGAGCAGTTCTTC,CSVDSYNEQFF
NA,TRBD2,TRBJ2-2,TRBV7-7,TGTGCCAGCAGCCTAATTAGCGGGAGGCCAGGCGATGGCGGGGAGCTGTTTTTT,CASSLISGRPGDGGELFF
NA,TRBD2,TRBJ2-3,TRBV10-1,TGCGCCAGCAGTGAGTCTACTAGCGGCGATACGCAGTATTTT,CASSESTSGDTQYF
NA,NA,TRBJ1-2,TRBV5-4,TGTGCCAGCAGCTTGGAGAGCCCCCCTTGGGGTGGCTACACCTTC,CASSLESPPWGGYTF
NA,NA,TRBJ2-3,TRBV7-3,TGTGCCAGCAGCATCACCGGGACAACTAGCACAGATACGCAGTATTTT,CASSITGTTSTDTQYF
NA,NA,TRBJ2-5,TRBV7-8,TGTGCCAGCAGCTTCGGGGGACAAGAGACCCAGTACTTC,CASSFGGQETQYF
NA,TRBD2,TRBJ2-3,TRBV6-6,TGTGCCAGCAGCCGGGGGGGCACAGATACGCAGTATTTT,CASSRGGTDTQYF
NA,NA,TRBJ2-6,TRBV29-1,TGCAGCGCCTTCGGGGCCAACGTCCTGACTTTC,CSAFGANVLTF
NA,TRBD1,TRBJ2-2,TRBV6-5,TGTGCCAGCAGTCGACAGGGAAATGGCGGGGAGCTGTTTTTT,CASSRQGNGGELFF
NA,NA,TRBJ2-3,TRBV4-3,TGCGCCAGCAGCCAAGTTGCAGGGGGCACAGATACGCAGTATTTT,CASSQVAGGTDTQYF
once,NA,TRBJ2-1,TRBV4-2,TGTGCCAGCAGCCAAGATCTGGTCGGGAAGTACGGGAATGAGCAGTTCTTC,CASSQDLVGKYGNEQFF
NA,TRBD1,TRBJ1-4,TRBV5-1,TGCGCCAGCAGCTCCGGGACAGGGCACGAAAAACTGTTTTTT,CASSSGTGHEKLFF
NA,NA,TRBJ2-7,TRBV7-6,TGTGCCAGCAGTCCCAGGGGAGGGCACGAGCAGTACTTC,CASSPRGGHEQYF
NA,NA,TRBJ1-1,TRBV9,TGTGCCAGCAGCCTACGGGACGAGAACACTGAAGCTTTCTTT,CASSLRDENTEAFF
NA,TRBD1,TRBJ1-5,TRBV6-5,TGTGCCAGCAGCCGGGACAGGGGCAATCAGCCCCAGCATTTT,CASSRDRGNQPQHF
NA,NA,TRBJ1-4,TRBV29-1,TGCAGCGTTGAAGAGGGCAGGGACCTTAATGAAAAACTGTTTTTT,CSVEEGRDLNEKLFF
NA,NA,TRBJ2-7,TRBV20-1,TGCAGTGCCCAATATTCCTACGAGCAGTACTTC,CSAQYSYEQYF
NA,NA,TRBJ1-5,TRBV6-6,TGTGCCAGCAGTTACTCAAGCGGAGGGGGAAATCAGCCCCAGCATTTT,CASSYSSGGGNQPQHF
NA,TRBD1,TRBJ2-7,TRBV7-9,TGTGCCAGCAGCTCGCCCCTCGGGACAGGGGACAACTCCTACGAGCAGTACTTC,CASSSPLGTGDNSYEQYF
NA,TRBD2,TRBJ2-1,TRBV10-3,TGTGCCATCAGTGAACGTAGCGGGGAAATCTCCTACAATGAGCAGTTCTTC,CAISERSGEISYNEQFF
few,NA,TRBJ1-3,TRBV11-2,TGTGCCAGCAGCTTCCAAGGGGGCTCTGGAAACACCATATATTTT,CASSFQGGSGNTIYF
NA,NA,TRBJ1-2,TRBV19,TGTGCCAGCGGTGGCTATGGCTACACCTTC,CASGGYGYTF
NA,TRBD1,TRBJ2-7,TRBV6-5,TGTGCCAGCAAAAGGAAGGGACAGGGTTCCCACGAGCAGTACTTC,CASKRKGQGSHEQYF
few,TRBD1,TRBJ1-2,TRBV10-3,TGTGCCATCAACAGGGGGTGGAATGCCGACTATGGCTACACCTTC,CAINRGWNADYGYTF
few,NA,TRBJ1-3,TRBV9,TGTGCCAGCAGCCCCCAGGGGTCTGGAAACACCATATATTTT,CASSPQGSGNTIYF
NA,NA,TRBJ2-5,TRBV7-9,TGTGCCAGCAGCTTAAGGGGGAGAAACCAAGAGACCCAGTACTTC,CASSLRGRNQETQYF